The rows below give T cell receptor beta chains drawn from one sample of a study of shared clonotypes between healthy human individuals. Measured with immunoSEQ multiplex PCR; TCRdb has only the in-frame clones, and not every one. The table has some 1.4 million clones, approximately 96% seen once. The specimen was naive CD4+ T cells sorted from blood. The receptors were gathered from a man in his thirties or forties in good health. CDR3s include the opening cysteine and the closing phenylalanine or tryptophan. A D gene is named only where the DNA matches it firmly. Clone sizes are given selectively: once, few, many, or a class where the clone is expanded.

V	size	J	D	DNA	CDR3
TRBV2	-	TRBJ2-6	-	TGTGCCAGCAGTGTTGGGGGGACCCACTCTGGGGCCAACGTCCTGACTTTC	CASSVGGTHSGANVLTF
TRBV28	-	TRBJ2-7	-	TGTGCCAGCAGTTTGCGGGTTGGGACCTACGAGCAGTACTTC	CASSLRVGTYEQYF
TRBV19	-	TRBJ1-2	-	TGTGCCAGTAGTGATGTCAGAGGGCAGGACCATAACTATGGCTACACCTTC	CASSDVRGQDHNYGYTF
TRBV10-3	few	TRBJ2-1	-	TGTGCCATCAGTGACAGCTCCTACAATGAGCAGTTCTTC	CAISDSSYNEQFF
TRBV14	-	TRBJ2-1	-	TGTGCCAGCAGCCAAGAGGAGGGGACAGGAGGCCGGAGCGGGAAATTCCCCAACTACAATGAGCAGTTCTTC	CASSQEEGTGGRSGKFPNYNEQFF
TRBV5-1	-	TRBJ2-3	-	TGCGCCAGCAGCTCCGGGGCTTCTGGACCAGATACGCAGTATTTT	CASSSGASGPDTQYF
TRBV5-1	-	TRBJ2-7	-	TGCGCCAGCAGTCGACAGGCCGGGGGTGTTTACGAGCAGTACTTC	CASSRQAGGVYEQYF
TRBV28	-	TRBJ2-7	-	TGTGCCAGCACCTCCGGGACACTGACTTGGGAGCAGTACTTC	CASTSGTLTWEQYF
TRBV10-3	-	TRBJ2-1	-	TGTGCCATCAGTGCGGACCCAGCCATCGAGTGGGAGCAGTTCTTC	CAISADPAIEWEQFF
TRBV15	-	TRBJ2-7	TRBD1	TGTGCCACCACCAAGGACAGGGGGCTTGGGGAGCAGTACTTC	CATTKDRGLGEQYF
TRBV10-2	-	TRBJ1-5	-	TGCGCCAGCAGCGATTCATTCGAACAGCCCCAGCATTTT	CASSDSFEQPQHF
TRBV18	-	TRBJ2-7	-	TGTGCCAGCTCCCCCGTTGTGGCGGGGACACCCTACGAGCAGTACTTC	CASSPVVAGTPYEQYF
TRBV19	-	TRBJ2-3	-	TGTGCCAGTAGTATCGAAGCCCTGTCGGGACACGACACAGATACGCAGTATTTT	CASSIEALSGHDTDTQYF
TRBV6-5	-	TRBJ2-5	-	TGTGCCAGCAGTTACTCGGGGGACGGGCGTTTGACCCAGTACTTC	CASSYSGDGRLTQYF
TRBV4-1	-	TRBJ1-1	-	TGCGCCAGCAGCCTCCAGAGGAACACTGAAGCTTTCTTT	CASSLQRNTEAFF
TRBV12-5	-	TRBJ2-3	-	TGTGCTAGCCAAAGAGGCGGAGACACAGATACGCAGTATTTT	CASQRGGDTDTQYF
TRBV6-6	once	TRBJ2-3	TRBD2	TGTGCCAGCAGTTACTGGGCGGGAGGCACAGATACGCAGTATTTT	CASSYWAGGTDTQYF
TRBV5-1	-	TRBJ1-4	-	TGCGCCAGCAGCTTGGCTGCGAATTCTAATGAAAAACTGTTTTTT	CASSLAANSNEKLFF
TRBV11-2	-	TRBJ1-5	-	TGTGCCAGCAGCTTGGGCAGGGAAGTTAGTCAGCCCCAGCATTTT	CASSLGREVSQPQHF
TRBV9	-	TRBJ2-1	-	TGTGCCAGCAGCCCCTCCGGGTCTCCCAACTACAATGAGCAGTTCTTC	CASSPSGSPNYNEQFF
TRBV5-1	-	TRBJ1-4	-	TGCGCCAGCAGCGCCCTGGGGATACCAGCAACTAATGAAAAACTGTTTTTT	CASSALGIPATNEKLFF
TRBV14	-	TRBJ2-1	-	TGTGCCAGCCGATTTAGGGGGATGCGGGGGAGCTCCTACAATGAGCAGTTCTTC	CASRFRGMRGSSYNEQFF
TRBV9	-	TRBJ2-1	-	TGTGCCAGCAGCGTAAGTCTCGGCAATGAGCAGTTCTTC	CASSVSLGNEQFF
TRBV7-2	-	TRBJ2-1	TRBD2	TGTGCCAGCAGCTATAGCGGGGGAGGGTACAATGAGCAGTTCTTC	CASSYSGGGYNEQFF
TRBV28	-	TRBJ2-1	TRBD2	TGTGCCAGCAGTCTCGGGACTAGCGCCAACAATGAGCAGTTCTTC	CASSLGTSANNEQFF
TRBV5-1	-	TRBJ2-1	-	TGCGCCAGCAGCTTACAGGGTAACTCCAATGAGCAGTTCTTC	CASSLQGNSNEQFF
TRBV6-1	-	TRBJ2-7	TRBD2	TGTGCCAGCACCCTCGCGGGGGGGTCCTACGAGCAGTACTTC	CASTLAGGSYEQYF
TRBV5-1	-	TRBJ1-1	-	TGCGCCAGCAGCTTATCAGGGGACTTGAACACTGAAGCTTTCTTT	CASSLSGDLNTEAFF
TRBV7-6	-	TRBJ2-7	-	TGTGCCAGCAGCTTAGGCCACCTAAGGGCTGGGAACGAGCAGTACTTC	CASSLGHLRAGNEQYF
TRBV7-9	once	TRBJ2-2	-	TGTGCCAGCAGCTTACCGACTAGGGCCGGGGAGCTGTTTTTT	CASSLPTRAGELFF
TRBV2	-	TRBJ1-2	TRBD1	TGTGCCAGCAGAGCCGGACAGGGGGTTTGGGGCTACACCTTC	CASRAGQGVWGYTF
TRBV28	-	TRBJ1-5	TRBD1	TGTGCCAGCAGTCCAACGCTAGGACAGGGGGCTACTCAGCCCCAGCATTTT	CASSPTLGQGATQPQHF
TRBV18	few	TRBJ2-7	-	TGTGCCAGCTCACCAATTAATCATGTGGGCTACGAGCAGTACTTC	CASSPINHVGYEQYF
TRBV5-1	-	TRBJ2-7	-	TGCGCCAGCAGCCTATCCGGGACTGTACTAACCTACGAGCAGTACTTC	CASSLSGTVLTYEQYF
TRBV10-3	-	TRBJ2-1	TRBD2	TGTGCCATCAATAGCGGGCCGCAGGATGAGCAGTTCTTC	CAINSGPQDEQFF
TRBV18	once	TRBJ2-5	TRBD1	TGTGCCAGCTCACCACTCAGGACAGGGTTCCAACTAGGGAATGAAGAGACCCAGTACTTC	CASSPLRTGFQLGNEETQYF
TRBV6-6	-	TRBJ1-4	-	TGTGCCAGCAGCAACCTGGGGACTAATGAAAAACTGTTTTTT	CASSNLGTNEKLFF